The 10 T cell receptor beta chains listed next were all sequenced from one sample in a study of OX40 agonist ivuxolimab in advanced cancers. The data were produced by immunoSEQ multiplex PCR, yet TCRdb's version contains in-frame clones alone and is incomplete. The sample lists some 40,000 clones; roughly 83% were seen once. Sequences were derived from CD4+ or CD8+ T cells sorted from blood, sampled in a trial of the OX40 agonist ivuxolimab. These receptors were obtained from an adult with an advanced solid tumor such as melanoma, head and neck, liver or kidney cancer.

The V call is TRBV9, the J call TRBJ2-1, with TRBD2 matching over 9 bases. Germline V gene sequence: CDR1 SGDLS, CDR2 YYNGEE. The CDR3 is 15 residues long. J lost 10 bases, V lost 0 bases, and 8 bases had no gene match. The CDR3 here is CASSVVLAGAEEQFF. The CDR3 nucleotides are TGTGCCAGCAGCGTAGTTTTAGCGGGAGCGGAAGAGCAGTTCTTC.

This clone was observed a single time. The V gene is TRBV27, the J gene TRBJ2-7; D gene uncertain. CDR3 length: 13 residues. Germline V gene sequence: CDR1 MNHEY, CDR2 SMNVEV (reference sequence). V dropped 1 base and J dropped 5 bases, with 9 bases sitting between them. CDR3 nucleotide sequence: TGTGCCAGCAGTTTATTACCTATTCACGAGCAGTACTTC. It is translated as CASSLLPIHEQYF.

V gene TRBV7-9 combines with J gene TRBJ2-3; D uncertain. Germline V gene data show CDR1 as SEHNR and CDR2 as FQNEAQ (reference sequence). V lost 3 bases, J lost 6 bases, and 7 bases lay in between. The CDR3 contains 12 residues. The CDR3 DNA is TGTGCCAGCAGCTTTGGAGCGGATACGCAGTATTTT. It yields the protein CASSFGADTQYF.

The chain recombines TRBV9 with TRBJ2-5, with D possibly TRBD2 on 6 matching bases. V gave up 0 bases and J gave up 5 bases, with 14 bases separating them. CDR1 is SGDLS, CDR2 YYNGEE, per germline. The CDR3 is made up of 15 amino acids. The CDR3 nucleotides are TGTGCCAGCAGCGTAGTAGCGGTTTGGGGGGAGACCCAGTACTTC. Its translation is CASSVVAVWGETQYF. Using reference TRBV9 and TRBJ2-5 for the parts outside the CDR3, the full variable domain is DSGVTQTPKHLITATGQRVTLRCSPRSGDLSVYWYQQSLDQGLQFLIQYYNGEERAKGNILERFSAQQFPDLHSELNLSSLELGDSALYFCASSVVAVWGETQYFGPGTRLLVL.

The chain has TRBV19 and TRBJ2-3; no reliable D call. The V gene lost 5 bases and the J gene lost 6 bases, with 9 bases spanning the gap. In germline, CDR1 is LNHDA, CDR2 SQIVND (reference sequence). The CDR3 is 12 amino acids. The CDR3 sequence: CASSLVPDTQYF. In nucleotides, the CDR3 is TGTGCCAGTAGTCTCGTCCCGGATACGCAGTATTTT.

The chain is built from TRBV6-1 and TRBJ2-3; 11 positions match TRBD2. This CDR3 is 15 amino acids long. Germline assignment: CDR1 MNHNS and CDR2 SASEGT. V shed 6 bases and J 7 bases; nucleotides not matched to a gene: 9. CDR3 sequence: CASRPLTSGDHTQYF. CDR3 coding DNA: TGTGCCAGCAGGCCCCTGACTAGCGGGGATCATACGCAGTATTTT.

The CDR3, as DNA: TGTGCCAGCAGTTTAACTAGCGGTTCCTACGAGCAGTACTTC. Translation gives CASSLTSGSYEQYF. V and J are TRBV27 and TRBJ2-7; 8 bases align to TRBD2. The CDR3 runs to 14 residues. The V gene end was trimmed by 2 bases and the J gene end by 1 base; junction bases not matched to a gene: 1. Germline V gene lookup returns CDR1 MNHEY and CDR2 SMNVEV (reference sequence).

The rearrangement uses TRBV19 and TRBJ1-1; D remains ambiguous. Germline V gene data show CDR1 as LNHDA and CDR2 as SQIVND (reference sequence). This CDR3 is 15 amino acids long. Trimming removed 5 bases at V and 0 bases at J, with 13 bases between. CDR3 sequence: CASSLWAQVNTEAFF. CDR3 sequence (DNA): TGTGCCAGTAGTTTGTGGGCGCAGGTGAACACTGAAGCTTTCTTT.

V and J are TRBV5-1 and TRBJ1-1; weak D call: TRBD1 (6 bases). Looked up from germline, CDR1 is SGHRS and CDR2 is YFSETQ. The CDR3 totals 15 residues. Trimming left V 0 bases short and J 3 bases short, with 12 bases between. The CDR3 is CASSLDRAGYTEAFF. The CDR3 region has the DNA TGCGCCAGCAGCTTGGACAGGGCAGGTTACACTGAAGCTTTCTTT.

The J gene is TRBJ1-1, the V gene TRBV6-5, with D uncertain. From germline, CDR1 is MNHEY and CDR2 SVGAGI. The V end was cut by 0 bases, the J end by 4 bases, with 9 bases between. The CDR3 length is 14 residues. The DNA of the CDR3 is TGTGCCAGCAGTTACTCTAGTCGGGGCACTGAAGCTTTCTTT. It is translated as CASSYSSRGTEAFF.